These 18 T cell receptor beta chains came from one sample sequenced in a study of blood T cell repertoires in COVID-19. Method: immunoSEQ multiplex PCR; TCRdb's copy keeps in-frame clones and lacks some. The sample yields about 70,000 clones, 86% seen once. The sample was peripheral blood. Every receptor here comes from a man aged 35-49 years with COVID-19, enrolled during active disease.

CDR3 loop: CAISGSGEGVSSYEQYF. The CDR3 nucleotides are TGTGCCATCAGTGGGTCTGGAGAGGGAGTTAGCTCCTACGAGCAGTACTTC. The gene calls are TRBV10-3 and TRBJ2-7, with D possibly TRBD2 on 5 matching bases. Germline V gene data show CDR1 as ENHRY and CDR2 as SYGVKD. Deletions cut 4 bases from V and 0 bases from J, with 19 bases between. The CDR3 covers 17 residues.

The chain employs TRBV30 and TRBJ2-3, with TRBD2 matching over 8 bases. V lost 6 bases to trimming and J lost 2 bases; unmatched junction nucleotides: 10. The CDR3 sequence is 15 residues long. Germline V gene data show CDR1 as GTSNPN and CDR2 as SVGIG (reference sequence). CDR3 in amino acids: CACSFGGGYTDTQYF. Written as DNA, the CDR3 is TGTGCCTGCTCTTTCGGGGGGGGGTACACAGATACGCAGTATTTT.

The rearrangement joins TRBV9 to TRBJ1-2; perhaps TRBD1 as D (6 bases). The CDR3 is 16 residues long. V was clipped by 0 bases and J by 6 bases, with 18 bases between them. Germline CDR1 and CDR2: SGDLS and YYNGEE. The CDR3 coding sequence is TGTGCCAGCAGCGTAGAATATTGGTCCGGGGGGCATGGCTACACCTTC. Translation gives CASSVEYWSGGHGYTF.

The V and J genes are TRBV30 and TRBJ1-2, with 7 nucleotides matching TRBD1. CDR3 size: 11 residues. Germline V gene data show CDR1 as GTSNPN and CDR2 as SVGIG (reference sequence). Losses at the gene ends were 2 bases for V and 6 bases for J; bases not matched to a gene: 0. The CDR3 DNA follows: TGTGCCTGGAGTCAGGGGGATGGCTACACCTTC. Translation gives CAWSQGDGYTF.

The V gene is TRBV3-1 (or the pseudogene TRBV3-2), the J gene TRBJ2-2, with D unresolved. Trimming stripped 4 bases from V and 5 bases from J, with 5 bases between. Germline V gives CDR1 LGHDT, CDR2 YNNKEL (reference sequence). The CDR3 runs to 12 residues. Written as DNA, the CDR3 is TGTGCCAGCAGCCGTCAAACCGGGGAGCTGTTTTTT. It codes for CASSRQTGELFF.

The rearrangement joins TRBV3-1 (or the pseudogene TRBV3-2) to TRBJ2-3, with 10 bases that match TRBD2. In germline, CDR1 is LGHDT, CDR2 YNNKEL (reference sequence). J was trimmed by 7 bases and V by 1 base; bases with no gene match: 11. The CDR3 is 17 amino acids. DNA for the CDR3: TGTGCCAGCAGCCAAGCCGGGCTAGCGGGGGTGGGGAATACGCAGTATTTT. Encoded protein: CASSQAGLAGVGNTQYF.

The rearrangement links TRBV18 to TRBJ1-3; TRBD1 agrees at 8 bases. The V and J ends lost 2 bases and 4 bases, in that order; junction bases with no gene match: 4. Germline values: CDR1 KGHSH, CDR2 LQKENI. This CDR3 is built from 15 residues. The CDR3 DNA reads as TGTGCCAGCTCACCATTGACAGGGGAAGGAAACACCATATATTTT. Protein: CASSPLTGEGNTIYF.

There are a few counts of this clone. The V call is TRBV2, the J call TRBJ2-7; no firm D call. This CDR3 has 13 amino acids. Germline assignment: CDR1 SNHLY and CDR2 FYNNEI. The V end was cut by 1 base, the J end by 4 bases, with 8 bases between. For the CDR3, the DNA is TGTGCCAGCAGTGAAGGGAGTGGTTACGAGCAGTACTTC. Amino acid sequence: CASSEGSGYEQYF.

The chain carries TRBV27 and TRBJ1-2; 9 positions agree with TRBD1. After removal of 6 bases from V and 4 bases from J, the junction contained 3 bases not matched to a gene. Germline CDR1 reads MNHEY; CDR2 reads SMNVEV (reference sequence). This CDR3 region has 13 residues. In nucleotides, the CDR3 is TGTGCCAGCAGAGACAGGGGGTCCTATGGCTACACCTTC. Protein product: CASRDRGSYGYTF.

V usage is TRBV9 and J usage is TRBJ2-7, with TRBD2 matching 10 bases. CDR1 SGDLS and CDR2 YYNGEE come from the germline V gene. This CDR3 comprises 15 residues. The junction had 3 bases not matched to a gene; V was cut back by 3 bases and J by 0 bases. In DNA, the CDR3 is TGTGCCAGCAGCGCCGTAGCGGGGGGCTCCTACGAGCAGTACTTC. Encoded protein: CASSAVAGGSYEQYF. The full variable domain, completed using reference TRBV9 and TRBJ2-7, is DSGVTQTPKHLITATGQRVTLRCSPRSGDLSVYWYQQSLDQGLQFLIQYYNGEERAKGNILERFSAQQFPDLHSELNLSSLELGDSALYFCASSAVAGGSYEQYFGPGTRLTVT.

This clone was seen a single time. The V and J genes are TRBV9 and TRBJ1-5; D perhaps matches TRBD1 (6 bases). The CDR3 sequence is 15 residues long. CDR1 and CDR2 (germline): SGDLS, YYNGEE. Trimming took 0 bases from V and 3 from J, leaving 10 bases between them. In nucleotides, the CDR3 is TGTGCCAGCAGCGTAGCTGGACAGCTCAATCAGCCCCAGCATTTT. Its protein product is CASSVAGQLNQPQHF.

This chain connects TRBV2 to TRBJ1-1, with 11 nucleotides matching TRBD1. The germline V gene has CDR1 SNHLY and CDR2 FYNNEI. V was clipped by 4 bases and J by 6 bases; unmatched bases: 4. The CDR3 is 14 amino acids. CDR3 DNA: TGTGCCAGCAGTGTTGGACAGGGGGCGTCTGAAGCTTTCTTT. Translation: CASSVGQGASEAFF.

The table lists this clone with a count of one. This same CDR3 is encoded by further DNA sequences in the sample. V and J are TRBV18 and TRBJ2-5; D not certain. The CDR3 contains 13 residues. CDR1 and CDR2 (germline): KGHSH, LQKENI. The V and J ends lost 1 base and 4 bases respectively, with 7 bases between them. CDR3 amino acids: CASSPRALETQYF. The DNA for the CDR3 is TGTGCCAGCTCACCACGGGCTTTAGAGACCCAGTACTTC.

The chain uses TRBV18 and TRBJ1-2, with 8 nucleotides matching TRBD1. V shed 4 bases and J 0 bases; nucleotides not matched to a gene: 7. CDR3 length: 16 amino acids. Looked up from germline, CDR1 is KGHSH and CDR2 is LQKENI. The chain's CDR3 is CASSQGQGRANYGYTF. CDR3 nucleotides: TGTGCCAGCTCACAAGGACAGGGTCGGGCTAACTATGGCTACACCTTC.

The V and J genes are TRBV25-1 and TRBJ1-3, with TRBD1 matching over 8 bases. Trimming took 2 bases from V and 4 from J; bases not matched to a gene: 13. The germline V gene has CDR1 MGHDK and CDR2 SYGVNS. The CDR3 covers 18 residues. CDR3 in DNA: TGTGCCAGCAGTGAAAATTTAATTGCAGGGGGCTTAGGAAACACCATATATTTT. Translating gives CASSENLIAGGLGNTIYF.

The V gene is TRBV19, the J gene TRBJ1-2; 9 bases line up with TRBD1. From germline, CDR1 is LNHDA and CDR2 SQIVND (reference sequence). Losses at the gene ends were 3 bases for V and 0 bases for J; bases not matched to a gene: 2. This CDR3 has 15 residues. CDR3 loop: CASSIRTGANYGYTF. For the CDR3, the DNA is TGTGCCAGTAGTATCCGGACAGGGGCTAACTATGGCTACACCTTC.

The count of this clone is one. The rearrangement joins TRBV28 to TRBJ2-5, with a possible D match to TRBD1 (5 bases). The CDR3 runs to 15 residues. Germline V lookup: CDR1 MDHEN, CDR2 SYDVKM. Trimming removed 5 bases from V and 0 bases from J, with 13 bases in between. The CDR3 DNA follows: TGTGCCAGCAGTCGGGCTCAGGGTTACCAAGAGACCCAGTACTTC. Amino acids: CASSRAQGYQETQYF. The whole variable domain, remainder taken from reference TRBV28 and TRBJ2-5, is DVKVTQSSRYLVKRTGEKVFLECVQDMDHENMFWYRQDPGLGLRLIYFSYDVKMKEKGDIPEGYSVSREKKERFSLILESASTNQTSMYLCASSRAQGYQETQYFGPGTRLLVL.

This clone was detected only a few times. This chain uses TRBV21-1 with TRBJ2-5; TRBD1 is the table's D call, not checked against the DNA. TRBV21-1 counts as a pseudogene. The CDR3 is 16 residues long. The CDR3 DNA sequence: TGTGCCAGCAGCAAAAGCTTTAGGGGGAAACGAGAGACCCAGTACTTC. It yields the protein CASSKSFRGKRETQYF.